This T cell receptor beta chain was captured in a study of blood T cell repertoires in COVID-19. Study-level information: Researchers got acute and convalescent COVID-19 samples from the United States, Italy and Spain. Sources were T cells, B-cell-depleted T cells, or PBMCs; the material itself was cDNA or gDNA.

Germline CDR1 is MGHRA and CDR2 is YSYEKL. The CDR3 consists of 16 residues. The V end was cut by 2 bases, the J end by 6 bases, with 16 bases between. As handled by the study authors: Reference gene primer amplification gave estimated nucleated cell counts. Assay used: immunoSEQ multiplex PCR; TCRdb lists only in-frame clones, some missing. From that table come the V and J calls and clone size; the DNA was used to work out D and trimming. The sample holds 100,000 to 150,000 clones, roughly three quarters seen once. The J gene is TRBJ2-2, the V gene TRBV4-1; tentative D call: TRBD2 (5 bases). This receptor was obtained from a man aged 35 to 55 with active or convalescent COVID-19. Sequenced input: peripheral blood. CDR3 nucleotide sequence: TGCGCCAGCAGCCAAAGTGTCAGGACTTTCGCCGGGGAGCTGTTTTTT. The encoded protein is CASSQSVRTFAGELFF.